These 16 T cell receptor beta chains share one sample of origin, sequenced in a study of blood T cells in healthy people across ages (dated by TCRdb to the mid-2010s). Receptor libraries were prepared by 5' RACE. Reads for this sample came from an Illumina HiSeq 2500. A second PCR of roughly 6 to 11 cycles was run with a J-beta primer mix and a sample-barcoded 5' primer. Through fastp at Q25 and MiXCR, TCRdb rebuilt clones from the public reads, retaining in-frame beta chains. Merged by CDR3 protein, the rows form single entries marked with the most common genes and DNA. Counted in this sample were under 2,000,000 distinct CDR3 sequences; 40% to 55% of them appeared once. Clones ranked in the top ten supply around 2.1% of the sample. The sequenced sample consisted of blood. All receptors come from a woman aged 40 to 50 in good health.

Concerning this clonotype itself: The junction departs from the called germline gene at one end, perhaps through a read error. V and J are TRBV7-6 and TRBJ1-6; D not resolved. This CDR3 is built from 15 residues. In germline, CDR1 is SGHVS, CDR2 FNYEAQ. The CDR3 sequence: CACSLDSSYNSPLHF. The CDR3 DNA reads TGTGCCTGCAGCTTGGATAGCTCCTATAATTCACCCCTCCACTTT.

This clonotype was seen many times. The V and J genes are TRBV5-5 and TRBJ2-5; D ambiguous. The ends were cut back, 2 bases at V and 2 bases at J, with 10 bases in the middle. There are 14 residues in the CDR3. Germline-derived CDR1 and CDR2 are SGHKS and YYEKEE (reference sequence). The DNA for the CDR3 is TGTGCCAGCAGCTTAGGGTCTGGTCAAGAGACCCAGTACTTC. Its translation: CASSLGSGQETQYF.

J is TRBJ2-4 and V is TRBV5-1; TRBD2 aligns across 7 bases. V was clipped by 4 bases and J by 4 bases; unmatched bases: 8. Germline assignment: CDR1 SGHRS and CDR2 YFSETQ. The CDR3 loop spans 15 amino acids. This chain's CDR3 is CASSRTSSSKNIQYF. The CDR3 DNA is TGCGCCAGCAGCCGGACTAGTTCCTCGAAAAACATTCAGTACTTC. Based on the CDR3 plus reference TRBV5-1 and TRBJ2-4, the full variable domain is KAGVTQTPRYLIKTRGQQVTLSCSPISGHRSVSWYQQTPGQGLQFLFEYFSETQRNKGNFPGRFSGRQFSNSRSEMNVSTLELGDSALYLCASSRTSSSKNIQYFGAGTRLSVL.

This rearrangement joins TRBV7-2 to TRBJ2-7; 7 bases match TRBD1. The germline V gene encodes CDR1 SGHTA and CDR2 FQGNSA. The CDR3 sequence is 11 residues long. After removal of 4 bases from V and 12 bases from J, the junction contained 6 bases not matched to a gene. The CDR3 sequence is CASSSHRGVYF. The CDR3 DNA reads TGTGCCAGCAGCTCCCACAGGGGTGTGTACTTC.

CDR3 protein: CSARGGGLNQNIQYF. CDR3 coding DNA: TGCAGTGCTAGAGGTGGGGGGCTGAATCAAAACATTCAGTACTTC. The V gene is TRBV20-1, the J gene TRBJ2-4, with D perhaps given as TRBD1 or TRBD2 (6 bases each). The CDR3 length is 15 residues. The V and J ends lost 1 base and 5 bases respectively, with 15 bases between them. CDR1 DFQATT and CDR2 SNEGSKA come from the germline V gene (reference sequence).

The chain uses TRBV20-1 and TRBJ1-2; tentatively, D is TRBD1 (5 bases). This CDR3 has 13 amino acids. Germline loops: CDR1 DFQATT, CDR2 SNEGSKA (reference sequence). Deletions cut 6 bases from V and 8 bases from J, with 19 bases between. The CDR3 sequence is CSARPGPSDGYTF. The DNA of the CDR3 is TGCAGTGCGAGACCGGGACCCTCGGACGGCTACACCTTC.

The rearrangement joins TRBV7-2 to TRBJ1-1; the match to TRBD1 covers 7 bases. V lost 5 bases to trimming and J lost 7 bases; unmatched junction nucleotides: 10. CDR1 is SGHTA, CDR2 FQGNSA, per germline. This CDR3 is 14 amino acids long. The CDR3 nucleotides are TGTGCCAGCAGCCCTACTGGTTGGACAGGTGAAGCTTTCTTT. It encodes CASSPTGWTGEAFF.

As DNA, the CDR3 is TGCGCCAGCAGCCAAGATCCGGCGGGGGATTACAATGAGCAGTTCTTC. Protein product: CASSQDPAGDYNEQFF. This sequence joins TRBV4-3 and TRBJ2-1; 7 bases fit TRBD2. The CDR3 is 16 amino acids. The germline V gene encodes CDR1 LGHNA and CDR2 YSLEER. J was trimmed by 4 bases and V by 0 bases; bases with no gene match: 6.

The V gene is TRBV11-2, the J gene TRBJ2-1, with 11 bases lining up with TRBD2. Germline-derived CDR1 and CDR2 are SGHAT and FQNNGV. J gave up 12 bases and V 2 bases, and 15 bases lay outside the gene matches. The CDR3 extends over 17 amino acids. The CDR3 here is CASSLKLAGGRLRGQFF. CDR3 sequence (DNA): TGTGCCAGCAGCTTAAAGCTAGCGGGGGGTAGATTGAGAGGGCAGTTCTTC.

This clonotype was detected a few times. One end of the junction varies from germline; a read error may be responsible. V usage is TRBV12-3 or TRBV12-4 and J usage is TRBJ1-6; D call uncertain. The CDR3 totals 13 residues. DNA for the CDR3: TGTGCCAGCAATTTAGGACCTAATTCACCCCTCCACTTT. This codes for CASNLGPNSPLHF.

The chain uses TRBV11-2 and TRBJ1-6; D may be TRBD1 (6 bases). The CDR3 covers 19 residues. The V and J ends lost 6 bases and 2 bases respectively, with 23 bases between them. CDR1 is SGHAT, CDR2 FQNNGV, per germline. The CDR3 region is CASRTQGLGKSPYNSPLHF. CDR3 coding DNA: TGTGCCAGCAGGACACAGGGTTTAGGAAAAAGCCCCTATAATTCACCCCTCCACTTT.

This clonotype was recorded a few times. In nucleotides, the CDR3 is TGCAGTGCCCCAACCCAGGGGGAAGATGAGCAGTTCTTC. This translates into CSAPTQGEDEQFF. V gene TRBV20-1 combines with J gene TRBJ2-1; 7 nucleotides line up with TRBD1. CDR1 DFQATT and CDR2 SNEGSKA come from the germline V gene (reference sequence). This CDR3 has 13 residues. Trimming at V came to 6 bases and at J to 8 bases, leaving 10 bases not matched to a gene.

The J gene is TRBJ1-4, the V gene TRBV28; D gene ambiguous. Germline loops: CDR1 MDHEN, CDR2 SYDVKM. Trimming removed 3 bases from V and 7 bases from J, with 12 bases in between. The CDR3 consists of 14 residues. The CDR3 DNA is TGTGCCAGCAGTTTGATCCACAAAGGTGAAAAACTGTTTTTT. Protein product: CASSLIHKGEKLFF.

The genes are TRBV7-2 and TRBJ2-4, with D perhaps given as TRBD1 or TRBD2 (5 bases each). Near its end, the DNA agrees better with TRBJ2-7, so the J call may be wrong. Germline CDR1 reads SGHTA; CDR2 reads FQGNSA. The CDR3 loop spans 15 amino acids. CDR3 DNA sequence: TGTGCCAGCAGCTGGGGCCCGGGACCCTCAAACGAGCAGTACTTC. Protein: CASSWGPGPSNEQYF.

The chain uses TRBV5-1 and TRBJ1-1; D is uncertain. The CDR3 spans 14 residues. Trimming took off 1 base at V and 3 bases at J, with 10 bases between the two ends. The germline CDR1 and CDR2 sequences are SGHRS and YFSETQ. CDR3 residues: CASSLQTTDTEAFF. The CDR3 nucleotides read TGCGCCAGCAGCTTGCAGACCACAGACACTGAAGCTTTCTTT.

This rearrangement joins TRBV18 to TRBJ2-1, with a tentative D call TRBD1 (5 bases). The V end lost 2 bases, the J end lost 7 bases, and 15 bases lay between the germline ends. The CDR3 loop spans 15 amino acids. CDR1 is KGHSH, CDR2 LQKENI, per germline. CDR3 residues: CASSPSGSARNEQFF. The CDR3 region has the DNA TGTGCCAGCTCACCATCAGGGTCTGCGAGAAATGAGCAGTTCTTC.